This TCR beta chain emerged from a study of T cell responses to AZD1222 COVID-19 vaccine. Profiled with immunoSEQ multiplex PCR; TCRdb holds only in-frame clones, not every one. The table lists roughly 130,000 clones, roughly 92% of them singletons. Points from the study as a whole: The donors showed a predominance of white British ancestry and of females, with possible underestimation of clonal diversity.

The CDR3 totals 11 residues. The germline CDR1 and CDR2 sequences are SGHAT and FQNNGV. Comments on this clone: What it binds is not known. Relative to the germline gene, one junction end is altered; a read error may explain this.

Second-dose intervals near 4 or 12 weeks were combined. The sequenced sample was peripheral blood, obtained 28 days after the second AZD1222 dose. J is TRBJ1-2 and V is TRBV11-2; D is undetermined. This sequence originates from an adult who received the AZD1222 COVID-19 vaccine. The CDR3 reads CASSLGAGLYF. CDR3 DNA: TGTGCCAGCAGCTTAGGCGCAGGTCTTTACTTC.